This TCR beta chain was identified in a study of sequential checkpoint blockade in melanoma. This table comes from immunoSEQ multiplex PCR, and its TCRdb copy is limited to in-frame clones, with some not included. The data contain roughly 9,200 clones, roughly 25% of them singletons. CDR1 and CDR2 from the germline V gene are SGDLS and YYNGEE. V dropped 2 bases and J dropped 0 bases, with 13 bases sitting between them. The CDR3 runs to 16 residues. Treatment noted: randomized to nivolumab then ipilimumab (arm A) or the reverse (arm B). Sequencing used tumor tissue (inferred from file names), obtained from a patient given nivolumab and ipilimumab in sequence. V usage is TRBV9 and J usage is TRBJ2-3, with D hard to call. This receptor was obtained from a human donor with melanoma. The CDR3 DNA reads as TGTGCCAGCAGCGTCCTAGATTTAATTAGCACAGATACGCAGTATTTT. It specifies CASSVLDLISTDTQYF.